This T cell receptor beta chain was recorded in a study of blood T cells in healthy people across ages. Study-level findings and limits: A greater number of naive CD4+ cells and higher diversity distinguished long-lived donors from aged donors. Without sorted subsets, naive and antigen-experienced compartments could not be conclusively compared. Naive T cell percentage by flow cytometry tracked strongly with beta diversity.

A second about 6 to 12 cycle PCR used barcoded and J-beta primers. TCRdb analysed the 5' RACE reads with MiXCR anew, one entry per CDR3 protein. This repertoire shows roughly 1 million distinct CDR3 sequences, 20% to 25% found once; its top ten account for 0.65% to 0.95%. There are 14 residues in the CDR3. Per the germline V gene, CDR1 is LGHDT and CDR2 is YNNKEL (reference sequence). Trimming stripped 2 bases from V and 7 bases from J, with 14 bases between. To note about this clonotype: Its specificity is not known.

These data were likewise used in another study, on T cells of mothers and their children.

The sequenced sample was blood. The origin of this receptor is a girl aged 2-10 years in good health. The chain is built from TRBV3-1 and TRBJ2-5; a weak D match, TRBD1 (6 bases). CDR3 sequence reads: CASSQWDTTGTQYF. DNA of the CDR3: TGTGCCAGCAGCCAATGGGACACCACGGGGACCCAGTACTTC.